One TCR beta chain is described in this entry. Per the study methods: Estimation of nucleated cell counts relied on the amplification of reference gene primers. The data were produced by immunoSEQ multiplex PCR, yet TCRdb's version contains in-frame clones alone and is incomplete. The V and J calls and clone size come from that table; D and trimming were worked out from the DNA. The sample lists 250,000 to 400,000 clones; about 91% were seen once. The record originates from a study of blood T cell repertoires in COVID-19. Study details: Researchers got acute and convalescent COVID-19 samples from the United States, Italy and Spain. The cDNA or gDNA used as material had been derived from T cells, B-cell-depleted T cells, or PBMCs.

Germline trimming cut 2 bases from V and 6 bases from J; bases unmatched to any gene: 8. CDR3 size: 14 residues. Germline CDR1 and CDR2: SGHRS and YFSETQ. Patients from Seattle were sampled longitudinally, starting during active infection. The TCR originated in a young woman with COVID-19, enrolled during active disease. The chain carries TRBV5-1 and TRBJ2-7, with TRBD1 identical over 7 bases. The sample was peripheral blood. For the CDR3, the DNA is TGCGCCAGCAGCTTAAAGACAGGGTCAGGCGAGCAGTACTTC. Residues: CASSLKTGSGEQYF.